The rows below give T cell receptor beta chains drawn from one sample of a study of Graves' ophthalmopathy and Graves' hyperthyroidism. Each CDR3 protein gets one entry after TCRdb re-called the multiplex PCR reads with MiXCR. The table includes over 150,000 distinct CDR3 sequences, more than 30% detected once. The sample comprised peripheral blood. The receptors shown here come from a middle-aged woman with Graves' ophthalmopathy. Both conserved end residues are part of each CDR3. D genes are given only for firm matches. Not all rows give a size; the values are once, few, many and, for expanded clones, a class.

j_call,clone_size,v_call,d_call,cdr3_aa,cdr3_nt
TRBJ1-6,many,TRBV2,.,CASVAGRENSPLHF,TGTGCCAGCGTGGCGGGACGGGAAAATTCACCCCTCCACTTT
TRBJ2-5,many,TRBV28,.,CASNLRGEETQYF,TGTGCCAGCAACCTGAGGGGGGAAGAGACCCAGTACTTC
TRBJ2-7,.,TRBV11-2,TRBD2,CASSLDGGSGSMRQYF,TGTGCCAGCAGCTTAGATGGTGGTAGCGGGAGTATGCGGCAGTACTTC
TRBJ2-7,many,TRBV11-2,.,CASSFPLRTRPYEQYF,TGTGCCAGCAGCTTTCCTCTTCGGACGCGGCCCTACGAGCAGTACTTC
TRBJ2-7,many,TRBV5-1,.,CASSLGGGGRYEQYF,TGCGCCAGCAGCTTGGGGGGGGGCGGCCGCTACGAGCAGTACTTC
TRBJ2-7,.,TRBV2,TRBD1,CASKGTGGSRQYF,TGTGCCAGCAAGGGAACAGGGGGAAGTAGGCAGTACTTC
TRBJ2-7,many,TRBV6-5,.,CASSPGGRDEQYF,TGTGCCAGCAGTCCCGGGGGGCGCGACGAGCAGTACTTC
TRBJ2-7,many,TRBV7-3,TRBD2,CASSTQGGNEQYF,TGTGCCAGCAGCACCCAGGGAGGGAACGAGCAGTACTTC
TRBJ2-2,.,TRBV6-5,.,CASSYFGVGELFF,TGTGCCAGCAGTTACTTTGGAGTCGGGGAGCTGTTTTTT
TRBJ2-7,many,TRBV10-3,.,CAISESPPYEQYF,TGTGCCATCAGTGAGTCACCCCCCTACGAGCAGTACTTC
TRBJ2-7,many,TRBV29-1,TRBD2,CSVETWGKGRVNAKDYEQYF,TGCAGCGTTGAAACCTGGGGAAAAGGGAGGGTAAATGCTAAAGACTACGAGCAGTACTTC
TRBJ2-7,many,TRBV6-2/TRBV6-3,TRBD2,CASSYATSGRALDYEQYF,TGTGCCAGCAGTTACGCCACTAGCGGGAGGGCTTTAGACTACGAGCAGTACTTC
TRBJ2-5,.,TRBV29-1,TRBD2,CSVKTSGGEETQYF,TGCAGCGTCAAGACTAGCGGGGGGGAAGAGACCCAGTACTTC
TRBJ2-7,few,TRBV6-1,TRBD2,CASRTSGSYEQYF,TGTGCCAGCAGGACTAGCGGGAGTTACGAGCAGTACTTC
TRBJ2-2,.,TRBV7-2,.,CASSLVPGGGTGELFF,TGTGCCAGCAGCTTAGTGCCCGGGGGCGGTACCGGGGAGCTGTTTTTT
TRBJ1-2,.,TRBV25-1,.,CASSDMSTVYGYTF,TGTGCCAGCAGTGATATGTCGACGGTCTATGGCTACACCTTC
TRBJ2-5,many,TRBV28,TRBD1,CASSFGGTGRETQYF,TGTGCCAGCAGCTTTGGGGGGACAGGGCGCGAGACCCAGTACTTC
TRBJ1-5,.,TRBV24-1,.,CATSATPYQPQHF,TGTGCCACCAGCGCGACTCCGTATCAGCCCCAGCATTTT
TRBJ2-5,many,TRBV6-1,.,CASSSIQETQYF,TGTGCCAGCAGCTCCATTCAAGAGACCCAGTACTTC
TRBJ2-7,.,TRBV28,TRBD2,CASSLNRLAGKDEQYF,TGTGCCAGCAGCTTAAACCGGCTAGCGGGAAAGGACGAGCAGTACTTC
TRBJ2-7,many,TRBV27,TRBD1,CASSYTGASYEQYF,TGTGCCAGCAGTTATACAGGGGCCTCCTACGAGCAGTACTTC
TRBJ1-1,many,TRBV11-1,.,CASSSDPGGNMNTEAFF,TGTGCCAGCAGTTCTGACCCGGGGGGCAATATGAACACTGAAGCTTTCTTT
TRBJ2-3,many,TRBV14,TRBD2,CASSQFASGRQKDTQYF,TGTGCCAGCAGCCAATTTGCTAGCGGGAGGCAAAAAGATACGCAGTATTTT
TRBJ1-5,many,TRBV15,.,CATSRDLGLASPQHF,TGTGCCACCAGCAGAGACTTAGGCTTGGCATCTCCCCAGCATTTT
TRBJ1-1,.,TRBV6-5,TRBD1,CASSSRDRGFF,TGTGCCAGCAGTTCCCGGGACAGGGGGTTCTTT
TRBJ2-7,.,TRBV29-1,.,CSVSSGSYEQYF,TGCAGCGTTTCCTCGGGATCCTACGAGCAGTACTTC
TRBJ1-2,many,TRBV28,TRBD1,CASSGTGGAGYGYTF,TGTGCCAGCAGTGGTACAGGGGGCGCAGGTTATGGCTACACCTTC
TRBJ2-7,many,TRBV27,.,CASSFRPSFYEQYF,TGTGCCAGCAGTTTCCGGCCGAGTTTCTACGAGCAGTACTTC
TRBJ1-1,.,TRBV28,.,CASSGPRGWMNTEAFF,TGTGCCAGCAGTGGCCCTCGGGGATGGATGAACACTGAAGCTTTCTTT
TRBJ2-5,many,TRBV18,.,CASSPYTTGETQYF,TGTGCCAGCTCACCTTACACCACGGGAGAGACCCAGTACTTC
TRBJ2-5,.,TRBV28,.,CASRLGHIQETQYF,TGTGCCAGCAGATTAGGACACATACAAGAGACCCAGTACTTC
TRBJ1-1,.,TRBV3-1,.,CASGSQGDTEAFF,TGTGCCAGCGGCTCACAGGGTGACACTGAAGCTTTCTTT
TRBJ2-7,.,TRBV4-3,.,CASSQARGSFYEQYF,TGCGCCAGCAGCCAGGCGAGGGGGTCCTTCTACGAGCAGTACTTC
TRBJ2-7,many,TRBV27,.,CASEDPVLSSYEQYF,TGTGCCAGCGAGGACCCCGTACTAAGCTCCTACGAGCAGTACTTC
TRBJ2-2,.,TRBV6-5,.,CASSYWRGRGTGELFF,TGTGCCAGCAGTTACTGGCGGGGGCGCGGAACCGGGGAGCTGTTTTTT
TRBJ1-1,many,TRBV27,.,CASSFGAVTEAFF,TGTGCCAGCAGTTTCGGGGCGGTCACTGAAGCTTTCTTT
TRBJ1-5,many,TRBV18,TRBD1,CASSPPGTGIQPQHF,TGTGCCAGCTCACCACCCGGGACAGGGATTCAGCCCCAGCATTTT
TRBJ2-5,many,TRBV28,.,CASSVLSGNQETQYF,TGTGCCAGCAGTGTCCTATCAGGGAACCAAGAGACCCAGTACTTC
TRBJ2-7,.,TRBV28,TRBD2,CASSAQLAKLSYEQYF,TGTGCCAGCAGCGCCCAACTAGCGAAACTTTCCTACGAGCAGTACTTC
TRBJ1-6,.,TRBV12-3/TRBV12-4,TRBD1,CASRDRPGQGEGSPLHF,TGTGCCAGCAGGGACAGGCCGGGACAGGGGGAAGGTTCACCCCTCCACTTT
TRBJ1-1,.,TRBV28,TRBD1,CASSLDREDAEAFF,TGTGCCAGCAGTCTGGACAGGGAAGATGCTGAAGCTTTCTTT
TRBJ2-7,.,TRBV7-8,TRBD1,CASSHDRDSYEQYF,TGTGCCAGCAGCCATGACAGGGACTCCTACGAGCAGTACTTC